A single sample is the source of the 30 T cell receptor beta chains below, sequenced in a study of beta chain features in type 1 diabetes (dated by TCRdb to between 2018 and 2020). Study-wide findings and limitations: In all four CD4+ subsets, TCRB CDR3 length was moderately but significantly shorter in type 1 diabetes patients.

Antigens of these TCRs are unknown. Receptors were amplified or captured by the immunoSEQ multiplex PCR assay. The High Capacity cDNA Reverse Transcription Kit was used to reverse transcribe all of the isolated RNA, meaning that expressed TCRB transcripts were what got sequenced. Not all clones reach the TCRdb copy of this immuneACCESS table, which keeps in-frame sequences only. Checked studies attribute under half of the gap to unresolved V genes and leave the rest unexplained. For this sample the table gives about 650,000 clones, of which 9.5% to 15% were detected only once. Jointly, the top ten make up more than 0.1% of the sample. The sequencing sample was made of naive CD4+ T cells from blood. The sample's cell subset or site label, in plain terms: true naive CD4+ T cells. These receptors all stem from a man aged 25-40 years with type 1 diabetes.

The genes are TRBV7-8 and TRBJ2-7; 10 bases line up with TRBD2. The CDR3 has 15 residues. The V gene's germline CDR1 is SGHVS and CDR2 FQNEAQ. V trimming: 6 bases; J trimming: 2 bases; junction bases outside the gene matches: 7. This CDR3 reads CASRSLAGATYEQYF. CDR3 coding DNA: TGTGCCAGCAGGTCCCTAGCGGGGGCGACCTACGAGCAGTACTTC.

V gene TRBV2 combines with J gene TRBJ1-2, with D hard to call. With 5 bases removed from V and 6 bases from J, the gap between germline ends came to 10 bases. This CDR3 contains 12 residues. Germline loops: CDR1 SNHLY, CDR2 FYNNEI. CDR3 DNA: TGTGCCAGCAGTAACCCACCCGATGGCTACACCTTC. Amino acids: CASSNPPDGYTF.

The chain links TRBV7-9 to TRBJ2-7, with D uncertain. The CDR3 spans 17 residues. V was trimmed by 5 bases and J by 2 bases, leaving 22 bases between them. Germline CDR1 reads SEHNR; CDR2 reads FQNEAQ (reference sequence). CDR3 in amino acids: CASSPYLHSSITYEQYF. CDR3 DNA: TGTGCCAGCAGCCCCTACTTGCACAGTAGTATCACCTACGAGCAGTACTTC.

The chain couples TRBV29-1 to TRBJ2-3; TRBD2 is a possible D gene (5 bases). The CDR3 covers 15 residues. Trimming pared 1 base from V and 2 bases from J, leaving 13 bases between. CDR1 is SQVTM and CDR2 is ANQGSEA in the germline V gene. CDR3 region: CSVEGASPVTDTQYF. The CDR3 DNA reads TGCAGCGTTGAAGGGGCTAGCCCGGTCACAGATACGCAGTATTTT.

This clone was counted a few times. Other DNA sequences in this sample translate to the same CDR3. The chain employs TRBV30 and TRBJ1-2; unclear D gene. The CDR3 totals 11 residues. Germline values: CDR1 GTSNPN, CDR2 SVGIG (reference sequence). Deletions cut 3 bases from V and 8 bases from J, with 10 bases between. As DNA, the CDR3 is TGTGCCTGGAGCGGTGGGAACGGCTACACCTTC. This encodes CAWSGGNGYTF.

This clone has a handful of counts. J is TRBJ2-1 and V is TRBV7-9; D gene ambiguous. The CDR3 is made up of 12 amino acids. V lost 5 bases, J lost 3 bases, and 5 bases lay in between. Germline V gene lookup returns CDR1 SEHNR and CDR2 FQNEAQ (reference sequence). DNA for the CDR3: TGTGCCAGCAGCCCCGACTACAATGAGCAGTTCTTC. Translating gives CASSPDYNEQFF. Drawing the rest from reference TRBV7-9 and TRBJ2-1, the complete variable domain is DTGVSQNPRHKITKRGQNVTFRCDPISEHNRLYWYRQTLGQGPEFLTYFQNEAQLEKSRLLSDRFSAERPKGSFSTLEIQRTEQGDSAMYLCASSPDYNEQFFGPGTRLTVL.

The J gene is TRBJ1-1, the V gene TRBV5-1; maybe TRBD1 (5 bases). Between the trimmed V and J ends, which lost 0 bases and 0 bases, there was a span of 15 bases. Germline V lookup: CDR1 SGHRS, CDR2 YFSETQ. The CDR3 extends over 17 amino acids. For the CDR3, the DNA is TGCGCCAGCAGCTTGGAAGGGGCCAGTGGGATGAACACTGAAGCTTTCTTT. It encodes CASSLEGASGMNTEAFF.

With respect to this clone: The sample carries other DNA sequences with the same CDR3. The chain recombines TRBV5-4 with TRBJ1-2; unclear D gene. Trimming took 4 bases from V and 2 from J, leaving 9 bases between them. Germline V CDR1 and CDR2: SGHNT, YYREEE (reference sequence). This CDR3 is 13 amino acids long. In nucleotides, the CDR3 is TGTGCCAGCAGCCCTGACGGGAACTATGGCTACACCTTC. Translating gives CASSPDGNYGYTF.

This clone has only a few counts. This chain uses TRBV6-5 with TRBJ1-2; no definite D call. Trimming removed 2 bases from V and 4 bases from J, with 11 bases in between. Looked up from germline, CDR1 is MNHEY and CDR2 is SVGAGI. There are 14 residues in the CDR3. Written as DNA, the CDR3 is TGTGCCAGCAGTTACCTTAGGTTTGGCTATGGCTACACCTTC. This gives the protein CASSYLRFGYGYTF.

This clone was picked up a small number of times. The chain combines TRBV19 with TRBJ2-7, with 9 bases identical to TRBD1. J gave up 3 bases and V 8 bases, and 2 bases lay outside the gene matches. The CDR3 runs 12 residues. CDR1 LNHDA and CDR2 SQIVND come from the germline V gene (reference sequence). The CDR3 sequence is CASGQGRYEQYF. CDR3 DNA: TGTGCCAGTGGACAGGGGCGCTACGAGCAGTACTTC.

This clone showed up just a few times. The V gene is TRBV29-1, the J gene TRBJ1-1, with 7 bases aligning to TRBD1. The CDR3 has 13 amino acids. The junction had 5 bases not matched to a gene; V was cut back by 5 bases and J by 2 bases. The germline V gene encodes CDR1 SQVTM and CDR2 ANQGSEA. The CDR3 protein is CSVRGTVNTEAFF. CDR3 bases: TGCAGCGTTCGCGGGACAGTCAACACTGAAGCTTTCTTT. The full variable domain, completed using reference TRBV29-1 and TRBJ1-1, is SAVISQKPSRDICQRGTSLTIQCQVDSQVTMMFWYRQQPGQSLTLIATANQGSEATYESGFVIDKFPISRPNLTFSTLTVSNMSPEDSSIYLCSVRGTVNTEAFFGQGTRLTVV.

At least ten counts were recorded for this clone. This chain joins TRBV7-9 and TRBJ2-7; no firm D call. V was trimmed by 1 base and J by 0 bases, leaving 7 bases between them. The CDR3 extends over 14 amino acids. From germline, CDR1 is SEHNR and CDR2 FQNEAQ (reference sequence). CDR3 loop: CASSLDTYSYEQYF. CDR3 sequence (DNA): TGTGCCAGCAGCTTAGACACCTACTCCTACGAGCAGTACTTC.

There are a few counts of this clone. Distinct nucleotide sequences in the sample also encode this CDR3. The chain links TRBV19 to TRBJ2-1, with D uncertain. Germline lookup yields CDR1 LNHDA and CDR2 SQIVND (reference sequence). The CDR3 runs 11 residues. V was pared by 5 bases and J by 4 bases, with 3 bases between. CDR3 nucleotide sequence: TGTGCCAGTAGTCTTTACAATGAGCAGTTCTTC. Its translation: CASSLYNEQFF.

The gene calls are TRBV6-1 and TRBJ2-7, with 11 bases lining up with TRBD1. Per the germline V gene, CDR1 is MNHNS and CDR2 is SASEGT. V was clipped by 8 bases and J by 1 base; unmatched bases: 7. This CDR3 spans 15 amino acids. CDR3 sequence: CASRRDRGDSYEQYF. The CDR3 region has the DNA TGTGCCAGCCGACGGGACAGGGGGGATTCCTACGAGCAGTACTTC.

Notes on this clone: The sample has other DNA sequences that encode this CDR3 too. The rearrangement joins TRBV18 to TRBJ2-7, with 7 bases fitting TRBD1. This CDR3 is built from 14 residues. Germline CDR1 and CDR2: KGHSH and LQKENI. The V and J ends lost 2 bases and 1 base, in that order; junction bases with no gene match: 2. CDR3 coding DNA: TGTGCCAGCTCACCAGGGACAGCTTCCTACGAGCAGTACTTC. This encodes CASSPGTASYEQYF.

A few counts support this clone. The rearrangement joins TRBV7-2 to TRBJ1-4; no firm D call. CDR3 length: 14 residues. Germline V gives CDR1 SGHTA, CDR2 FQGNSA. V was clipped by 4 bases and J by 5 bases, with 11 bases between them. DNA of the CDR3: TGTGCCAGCAGCTCAGGACGGTTAAATGAAAAACTGTTTTTT. Encoded protein: CASSSGRLNEKLFF.

The chain couples TRBV5-1 to TRBJ2-3; TRBD2 is a possible D gene (6 bases). Germline CDR1 is SGHRS and CDR2 is YFSETQ. The CDR3 contains 16 residues. V dropped 4 bases and J dropped 4 bases, with 19 bases sitting between them. The CDR3: CASSLEGPEGADTQYF. The CDR3 coding sequence is TGCGCCAGCAGCCTGGAGGGACCTGAGGGTGCAGATACGCAGTATTTT.

This rearrangement joins TRBV15 to TRBJ2-1; 10 bases are a match to TRBD2. This CDR3 is built from 16 residues. Per germline, CDR1 LNHNV and CDR2 YYDKDF (reference sequence). Losses at the gene ends were 0 bases for V and 9 bases for J; bases not matched to a gene: 8. CDR3 region: CATSRDLASGGLEQFF. The CDR3 DNA follows: TGTGCCACCAGCAGAGATTTGGCTAGCGGGGGTCTTGAGCAGTTCTTC. Based on the CDR3 plus reference TRBV15 and TRBJ2-1, the full variable domain is DAMVIQNPRYQVTQFGKPVTLSCSQTLNHNVMYWYQQKSSQAPKLLFHYYDKDFNNEADTPDNFQSRRPNTSFCFLDIRSPGLGDTAMYLCATSRDLASGGLEQFFGPGTRLTVL.

The chain recombines TRBV5-7 with TRBJ2-2; 8 bases match TRBD1. TRBV5-7 carries the ORF label, with uncertain function. Trimming cost V 2 bases and J 5 bases; bases outside gene matches: 11. The CDR3 covers 17 residues. CDR3 sequence (DNA): TGTGCCAGCAGCTTTCCGGCGCAGGGGGCACCAACCGGGGAGCTGTTTTTT. Its translation: CASSFPAQGAPTGELFF.

The gene calls are TRBV5-4 and TRBJ2-7; 14 nucleotides match TRBD2. This CDR3 has 16 residues. Germline V CDR1 and CDR2: SGHNT, YYREEE (reference sequence). Losses at the gene ends were 0 bases for V and 2 bases for J; bases not matched to a gene: 1. This CDR3 reads CASSLGTSGGTYEQYF. DNA of the CDR3: TGTGCCAGCAGCTTGGGGACTAGCGGGGGGACCTACGAGCAGTACTTC.

V usage is TRBV7-2 and J usage is TRBJ1-4; D uncertain. V lost 2 bases to trimming and J lost 3 bases, with 7 bases between them. The CDR3 consists of 14 residues. Germline V gene lookup returns CDR1 SGHTA and CDR2 FQGNSA. For the CDR3, the DNA is TGTGCCAGCAGCTTAAGAGCAGCTAATGAAAAACTGTTTTTT. As protein: CASSLRAANEKLFF.

The chain joins TRBV7-8 to TRBJ1-5; 7 bases map to TRBD1. J gave up 12 bases and V 0 bases, and 5 bases lay outside the gene matches. This CDR3 region has 13 residues. Per the germline V gene, CDR1 is SGHVS and CDR2 is FQNEAQ. CDR3 DNA: TGTGCCAGCAGCTTAGCGGGACAGCCAAACCAGCATTTT. It encodes CASSLAGQPNQHF.

Here the CDR3 reads CASSLKGGDYPGANVLTF. For the CDR3, the DNA is TGTGCCAGCAGCTTAAAAGGGGGCGATTACCCTGGGGCCAACGTCCTGACTTTC. The chain has TRBV7-2 and TRBJ2-6, with 7 bases aligning to TRBD1. This CDR3 comprises 18 residues. J was trimmed by 2 bases and V by 2 bases; bases with no gene match: 9. Germline V CDR1 and CDR2: SGHTA, FQGNSA.

In this sample, this clone turned up a few times. This chain connects TRBV29-1 to TRBJ2-1, with 7 bases that match TRBD2. Germline-derived CDR1 and CDR2 are SQVTM and ANQGSEA. The CDR3 is made up of 14 amino acids. The junction had 9 bases not matched to a gene; V was cut back by 4 bases and J by 6 bases. Here the CDR3 reads CSVGSGGLVNEQFF. As DNA, the CDR3 is TGCAGCGTTGGATCAGGCGGACTAGTCAATGAGCAGTTCTTC.

The table lists this clone with a few counts. The chain carries TRBV6-6 and TRBJ2-2; 10 bases map to TRBD2. CDR1 and CDR2 from the germline V gene are MNHNY and SVGAGI (reference sequence). The CDR3 spans 15 residues. The J segment lost 6 bases and the V segment lost 5 bases, leaving 6 bases of the junction unmatched. This CDR3 is CASSLAGASAGELFF. CDR3 sequence (DNA): TGTGCCAGCAGTCTAGCGGGGGCCTCCGCCGGGGAGCTGTTTTTT.

The chain employs TRBV10-3 and TRBJ2-5, with 9 positions matching TRBD2. V shed 3 bases and J 5 bases; nucleotides not matched to a gene: 16. Germline V gene sequence: CDR1 ENHRY, CDR2 SYGVKD. This CDR3 region has 18 residues. CDR3 DNA sequence: TGTGCCATCAGTGACCGAGTAGGCGGGGGGGTTCTATCCGAGACCCAGTACTTC. Amino acid sequence: CAISDRVGGGVLSETQYF.

This clone turned up a few times. This chain uses TRBV5-1 with TRBJ2-3, with 7 bases matching TRBD2. Trimming removed 4 bases from V and 0 bases from J; junction bases left unmatched: 11. The CDR3 runs to 17 residues. Looked up from germline, CDR1 is SGHRS and CDR2 is YFSETQ. In nucleotides, the CDR3 is TGCGCCAGCAGCCGCTATCAGCGGGGCTATAGCACAGATACGCAGTATTTT. It is translated as CASSRYQRGYSTDTQYF.

This clone was detected only a few times. The J gene is TRBJ1-1, the V gene TRBV29-1, with TRBD1 matching over 8 bases. The CDR3 has 13 amino acids. The V gene's germline CDR1 is SQVTM and CDR2 ANQGSEA. The ends lost 4 bases at V and 7 bases at J; junction bases unmatched: 8. CDR3 sequence (DNA): TGCAGCGTTGGTCAGGGGGCTGCTGTTGAAGCTTTCTTT. Its translation: CSVGQGAAVEAFF.

The chain joins TRBV30 to TRBJ1-5; 9 bases agree with TRBD1. Germline CDR1 GTSNPN, CDR2 SVGIG (reference sequence). V shed 4 bases, J shed 2 bases, and the junction held 15 bases outside the gene matches. This CDR3 has 18 amino acids. The CDR3 bases are TGTGCCTGGACCACGGGGACAGGGTTGGGCGTAGGCAATCAGCCCCAGCATTTT. This gives the protein CAWTTGTGLGVGNQPQHF. Filled out from reference TRBV30 and TRBJ1-5, the complete variable domain reads SQTIHQWPATLVQPVGSPLSLECTVEGTSNPNLYWYRQAAGRGLQLLFYSVGIGQISSEVPQNLSASRPQDRQFILSSKKLLLSDSGFYLCAWTTGTGLGVGNQPQHFGDGTRLSIL.

The chain links TRBV19 to TRBJ1-2, with TRBD1 matching 9 bases. J was trimmed by 2 bases and V by 10 bases; bases with no gene match: 8. Germline CDR1 LNHDA, CDR2 SQIVND (reference sequence). This CDR3 contains 14 residues. The CDR3 DNA reads as TGTGCCACCCGGGGGACAGGGCGCAACTATGGCTACACCTTC. Its protein is CATRGTGRNYGYTF.